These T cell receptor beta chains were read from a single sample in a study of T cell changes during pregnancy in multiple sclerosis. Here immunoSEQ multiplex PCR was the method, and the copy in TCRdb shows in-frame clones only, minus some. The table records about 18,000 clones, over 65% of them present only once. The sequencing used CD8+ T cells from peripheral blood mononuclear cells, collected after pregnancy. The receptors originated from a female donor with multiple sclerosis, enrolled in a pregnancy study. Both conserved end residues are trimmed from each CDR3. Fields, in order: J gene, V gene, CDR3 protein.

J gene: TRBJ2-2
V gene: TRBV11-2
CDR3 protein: ASSPRGLAGPRGGELF

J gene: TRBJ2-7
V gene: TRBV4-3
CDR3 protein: ASSQGLDYEQY

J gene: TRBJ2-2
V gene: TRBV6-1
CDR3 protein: ASSAHLETGELF

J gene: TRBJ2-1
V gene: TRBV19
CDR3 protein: ASRNRDYGNEQF

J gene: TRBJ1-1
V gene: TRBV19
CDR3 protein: ASSSDRGNTEAF

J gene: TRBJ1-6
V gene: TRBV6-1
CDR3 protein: ASRGTGSPLH

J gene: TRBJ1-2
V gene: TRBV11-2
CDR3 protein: ASSLENSYGYT

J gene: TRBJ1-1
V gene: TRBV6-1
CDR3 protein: ASSEDWGGATEAF

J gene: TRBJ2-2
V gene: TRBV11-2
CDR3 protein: ASSLGLAGELGELF

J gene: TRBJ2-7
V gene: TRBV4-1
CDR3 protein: ASSQDREVGAHEQY

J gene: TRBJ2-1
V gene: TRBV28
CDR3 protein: ASSPLGRSSYNEQF

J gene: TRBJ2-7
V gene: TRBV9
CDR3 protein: ASSETTSPMDEQY

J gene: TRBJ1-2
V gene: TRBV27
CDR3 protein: ASSPLYGQGQDYGYT

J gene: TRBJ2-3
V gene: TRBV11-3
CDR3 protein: ASSLGPYPTMSGRTDTQY

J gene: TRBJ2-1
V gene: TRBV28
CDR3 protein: ASIRGRSSYNEQF

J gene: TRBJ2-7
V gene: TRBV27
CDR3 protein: ASSLSSGSYEQY

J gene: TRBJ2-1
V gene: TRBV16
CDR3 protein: ASSPQNEQF

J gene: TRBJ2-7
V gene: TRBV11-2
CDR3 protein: ASSLNLADRDNEQY

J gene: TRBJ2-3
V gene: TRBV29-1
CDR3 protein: SVRRLAGGRTDTQY

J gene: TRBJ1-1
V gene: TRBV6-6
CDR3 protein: ASSYEGHPEAF

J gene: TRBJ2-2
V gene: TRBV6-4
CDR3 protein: ASSDSGGAGELF

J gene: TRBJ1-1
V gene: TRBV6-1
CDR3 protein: ASSENAAGLMNTEAF

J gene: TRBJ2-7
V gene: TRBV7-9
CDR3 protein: ASSAAGQDYEQY

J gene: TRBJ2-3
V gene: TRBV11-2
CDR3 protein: ASTLGGDTQY

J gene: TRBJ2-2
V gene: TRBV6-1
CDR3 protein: ASSEMTGGTGELF

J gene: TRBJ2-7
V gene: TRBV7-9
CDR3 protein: ASSPRDSRSREQY

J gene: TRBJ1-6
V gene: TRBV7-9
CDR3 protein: ASSFPSVGGVENSPLH